These 23 T cell receptor beta chains came from one sample sequenced in a study of T cells after yellow fever vaccination. One entry per CDR3 protein results from TCRdb running MiXCR on the 5' RACE reads. The repertoire consists of over 300,000 distinct CDR3 sequences, with around 7% occurring once and the leading ten covering over 15%. Sequences were derived from PBMCs, sampled roughly 46 days after the first yellow fever vaccination. The receptors shown here come from a man between 18 and 29 years old who received the YFV17D yellow fever vaccine.

The chain carries TRBV18 and TRBJ1-1, with a weak D call TRBD1 (6 bases). Trimming took 1 base from V and 1 from J, leaving 10 bases between them. The CDR3 has 15 residues. Germline lookup yields CDR1 KGHSH and CDR2 LQKENI. This CDR3 reads CASSPQDSSNTEAFF. For the CDR3, the DNA is TGTGCCAGCTCACCACAGGACAGTTCGAACACTGAAGCTTTCTTT.

The J gene is TRBJ2-5, the V gene TRBV4-1; no firm D call. This CDR3 region has 16 residues. From germline, CDR1 is MGHRA and CDR2 YSYEKL. Trimming took off 0 bases at V and 5 bases at J, with 16 bases between the two ends. The DNA for the CDR3 is TGCGCCAGCAGCCAAGAAGCATGGCAGGACGGGGAGACCCAGTACTTC. Amino acid sequence: CASSQEAWQDGETQYF.

The genes are TRBV5-1 and TRBJ2-5; tentatively, D is TRBD1 or TRBD2 (5 bases each). Germline CDR1 and CDR2: SGHRS and YFSETQ. Trimming cost V 2 bases and J 1 base, with 12 bases left between them. The CDR3 loop spans 15 amino acids. The CDR3 reads CASSLAPGPQETQYF. The CDR3, as DNA: TGCGCCAGCAGCTTAGCTCCGGGGCCCCAAGAGACCCAGTACTTC.

This chain uses TRBV27 with TRBJ2-1, with TRBD2 identical over 7 bases. The CDR3 has 13 amino acids. The germline V gene encodes CDR1 MNHEY and CDR2 SMNVEV (reference sequence). J gave up 9 bases and V 5 bases, and 7 bases lay outside the gene matches. CDR3 protein: CASSSGVLTEQFF. The DNA of the CDR3 is TGTGCCAGCAGTAGCGGGGTTCTCACTGAGCAGTTCTTC.

This clonotype was seen a handful of times. This rearrangement joins TRBV19 to TRBJ2-1; a possible D gene is TRBD2 (5 bases). The CDR3 runs 15 residues. Germline V CDR1 and CDR2: LNHDA, SQIVND (reference sequence). V was shortened by 3 bases and J by 10 bases, with 19 bases between the two germline ends. CDR3 sequence reads: CASSMADGKKWEQFF. The CDR3 nucleotides read TGTGCCAGTAGTATGGCGGACGGGAAGAAATGGGAGCAGTTCTTC.

This clonotype was recorded a few times. The V gene is TRBV7-2, the J gene TRBJ2-5; weak D call: TRBD2 (5 bases). The V gene's germline CDR1 is SGHTA and CDR2 FQGNSA. V lost 4 bases to trimming and J lost 0 bases, with 12 bases between them. The CDR3 length is 15 residues. The CDR3 nucleotides read TGTGCCAGCAGCTCAGACTACGCGTACCAAGAGACCCAGTACTTC. Encoded protein: CASSSDYAYQETQYF.

The chain combines TRBV4-2 with TRBJ1-5; D gene uncertain. The CDR3 has 14 amino acids. Trimming took off 0 bases at V and 7 bases at J, with 10 bases between the two ends. From germline, CDR1 is LGHNA and CDR2 YNFKEQ. DNA of the CDR3: TGTGCCAGCAGCCAAGATAGAGGGCGGCAGCCCCAGCATTTT. Amino acids: CASSQDRGRQPQHF.

This clonotype was seen ten or more times. The chain is built from TRBV4-3 and TRBJ2-2, with D uncertain. Trimming left V 1 base short and J 1 base short, with 7 bases between. Germline V lookup: CDR1 LGHNA, CDR2 YSLEER. The CDR3 covers 15 residues. CDR3 loop: CASSQVPRNTGELFF. The CDR3 coding sequence is TGCGCCAGCAGCCAAGTGCCGCGGAACACCGGGGAGCTGTTTTTT.

The V gene is TRBV13, the J gene TRBJ2-2, with TRBD1 as a possible D gene (6 bases). The CDR3 runs 16 residues. Germline CDR1 and CDR2: PRHDT and FYEKMQ (reference sequence). V lost 5 bases and J lost 6, with 19 bases in between. The CDR3 bases are TGTGCCAGCAGCCAAGTTGGCCTAAACAGGGCCGGGGAGCTGTTTTTT. As protein: CASSQVGLNRAGELFF.

This clonotype was detected a few times. V usage is TRBV25-1 and J usage is TRBJ2-1, with 11 bases that match TRBD2. Trimming took 2 bases from V and 5 from J; bases not matched to a gene: 2. The CDR3 totals 15 residues. CDR1 and CDR2 (germline): MGHDK, SYGVNS. The CDR3 here is CASSEIAGGHNEQFF. The CDR3 nucleotides read TGTGCCAGCAGTGAAATAGCGGGGGGGCACAATGAGCAGTTCTTC.

This clonotype was counted at least ten times. J is TRBJ2-3 and V is TRBV28; D gene unclear. V lost 4 bases and J 2 bases, leaving 7 bases between the germline ends. The germline V gene has CDR1 MDHEN and CDR2 SYDVKM. This CDR3 comprises 13 residues. The chain's CDR3 is CASSSDLTDTQYF. CDR3 sequence (DNA): TGTGCCAGCAGTTCGGACCTCACAGATACGCAGTATTTT.

This clonotype was detected only a few times. The rearrangement uses TRBV20-1 and TRBJ1-5; no clear D. This CDR3 is built from 12 residues. Germline CDR1 reads DFQATT; CDR2 reads SNEGSKA (reference sequence). V shed 1 base and J shed 3 bases, with 4 bases lying between them. The CDR3 protein is CSARGYNQPQHF. Written as DNA, the CDR3 is TGCAGTGCTAGAGGTTACAATCAGCCCCAGCATTTT.

In its sample, this clonotype was seen a few times. In nucleotides, the CDR3 is TGCAGTGCTAGTTCGCCGGGGCGAGATACGCAGTATTTT. Protein sequence: CSASSPGRDTQYF. The chain has TRBV20-1 and TRBJ2-3; D assignment may be TRBD1 or TRBD2 (5 bases each). Trimming stripped 3 bases from V and 5 bases from J, with 12 bases between. There are 13 residues in the CDR3. The germline V gene has CDR1 DFQATT and CDR2 SNEGSKA (reference sequence).

This clonotype appeared many times. The chain couples TRBV11-2 to TRBJ2-3; no clear D gene. The CDR3 runs 13 residues. CDR1 is SGHAT, CDR2 FQNNGV, per germline. Between the trimmed V and J ends, which lost 0 bases and 3 bases, there was a span of 4 bases. The CDR3 spells CASSLDRTDTQYF. CDR3 nucleotide sequence: TGTGCCAGCAGCTTAGATCGAACAGATACGCAGTATTTT.

The V call is TRBV18, the J call TRBJ1-6; perhaps TRBD1 as D (6 bases). The V end lost 1 base, the J end lost 10 bases, and 14 bases lay between the germline ends. CDR1 is KGHSH and CDR2 is LQKENI in the germline V gene. This CDR3 has 15 amino acids. DNA for the CDR3: TGTGCCAGCTCACCACTCCGACAGGAAAAATCACCCCTCCACTTT. Encoded protein: CASSPLRQEKSPLHF.

The genes are TRBV4-3 and TRBJ2-7, with TRBD1 identical over 8 bases. The CDR3 has 16 amino acids. The V and J ends lost 4 bases and 6 bases, in that order; junction bases with no gene match: 14. Germline values: CDR1 LGHNA, CDR2 YSLEER. The CDR3 sequence is CASSLLAGQGAPEQYF. The CDR3 nucleotides read TGCGCCAGCAGCCTTCTAGCAGGGCAGGGGGCGCCCGAGCAGTACTTC.

This clonotype has at least ten counts. The V gene is TRBV5-5, the J gene TRBJ2-1; no firm D call. Germline values: CDR1 SGHKS, CDR2 YYEKEE (reference sequence). The CDR3 contains 16 residues. The germline V and J ends were trimmed by 0 bases and 8 bases, with 18 bases remaining between them. The CDR3 spells CASSLGLGVRQDEQFF. In nucleotides, the CDR3 is TGTGCCAGCAGCTTGGGGCTTGGCGTCCGGCAGGATGAGCAGTTCTTC.

V usage is TRBV4-3 and J usage is TRBJ2-5, with D possibly being TRBD2 (6 bases). V dropped 2 bases and J dropped 3 bases, with 10 bases sitting between them. This CDR3 spans 14 amino acids. Germline-derived CDR1 and CDR2 are LGHNA and YSLEER. CDR3 sequence reads: CASSQRGGKETQYF. The CDR3 DNA reads as TGCGCCAGCAGCCAACGTGGGGGGAAAGAGACCCAGTACTTC.

This clonotype came up many times. This chain connects TRBV6-1 to TRBJ1-4; no clear D. The CDR3 loop spans 14 amino acids. Trimming removed 5 bases at V and 0 bases at J, with 7 bases between. From germline, CDR1 is MNHNS and CDR2 SASEGT. CDR3 sequence (DNA): TGTGCCAGCAGTAGGAGGGCAACTAATGAAAAACTGTTTTTT. Encoded protein: CASSRRATNEKLFF.

The chain joins TRBV11-2 to TRBJ2-5; D call uncertain. Germline V gene sequence: CDR1 SGHAT, CDR2 FQNNGV. This CDR3 is 13 amino acids long. Deletions cut 0 bases from V and 8 bases from J, with 10 bases between. CDR3: CASSLESQLTQYF. For the CDR3, the DNA is TGTGCCAGCAGCTTAGAATCCCAGTTAACCCAGTACTTC.

The chain uses TRBV18 and TRBJ2-1; 11 bases match TRBD2. The CDR3 spans 17 residues. Germline V gene data show CDR1 as KGHSH and CDR2 as LQKENI. After removal of 1 base from V and 6 bases from J, the junction contained 8 bases not matched to a gene. This chain's CDR3 is CASSPRRTSGPPNEQFF. For the CDR3, the DNA is TGTGCCAGCTCACCACGACGGACTAGCGGGCCTCCCAATGAGCAGTTCTTC.

The rearrangement links TRBV3-1 to TRBJ1-1; tentative D call: TRBD1 (5 bases). The CDR3 covers 14 residues. CDR1 is LGHDT and CDR2 is YNNKEL in the germline V gene (reference sequence). The V and J ends lost 0 bases and 5 bases respectively, with 10 bases between them. The CDR3 DNA sequence: TGTGCCAGCAGCCAAGAGACAGCGGGGACTGAAGCTTTCTTT. Protein: CASSQETAGTEAFF.

This chain connects TRBV7-6 to TRBJ2-5; tentatively, D is TRBD1 (6 bases). CDR3 length equals 17 residues. The V and J ends lost 4 bases and 1 base respectively, with 19 bases between them. Per germline, CDR1 SGHVS and CDR2 FNYEAQ. CDR3 sequence: CASSSSGHKPLQETQYF. CDR3 in DNA: TGTGCCAGCAGCTCCTCGGGACACAAGCCACTCCAAGAGACCCAGTACTTC.